The clone carrying this TCR beta chain was recorded a few times. Its antigen is unknown. This entry belongs to a study of CD4 T cells in relation to SARS-CoV-2 and coronaviruses. TCRdb's copy holds only in-frame clones and misses some; the assay was immunoSEQ multiplex PCR. The sample consists of about 28,000 clones, about 79% of them appearing once. Trimming shortened V by 1 base and J by 7 bases, and 11 bases separated the two germline ends. Germline V lookup: CDR1 SGHTA, CDR2 FQGNSA. The CDR3 spans 13 residues. Unexposed donor CD4+ T cells date from 2011-2018, before the COVID-19 pandemic. After approximately 10 days of culture, CD4+ T cells were isolated. As cell numbers allowed, unexposed-donor CD4+ T cells faced SARS-CoV-2 S/N and four cold-coronavirus spikes.

The source of this sequence is a human donor in good health. The sample taken for sequencing was CD4+ T cells from PBMCs, cultured in vitro. This chain links TRBV7-2 with TRBJ2-7; TRBD1 or TRBD2 may be the D gene (5 bases each). The CDR3 sequence: CASSLGVGAEQYF. CDR3 nucleotide sequence: TGTGCCAGCAGCTTAGGGGTCGGGGCAGAGCAGTACTTC.